Listed here are 3 T cell receptor beta chains from one sample, sequenced in a study of CD4 T cells in relation to SARS-CoV-2 and coronaviruses. The unexposed donors gave CD4+ T cells in 2011-2018, prior to COVID-19. After about 11 days of culture, CD4+ T cells were isolated. Data came from immunoSEQ multiplex PCR; TCRdb stores just in-frame clones and leaves some out. The data show tens of thousands of clones, over 65% seen once. Their antigens remain unidentified. Sequencing used CD4+ T cells from PBMCs, cultured in vitro. The receptors stem from a human donor in good health.

This chain joins TRBV6-2 or TRBV6-3 and TRBJ2-2; 7 nucleotides match TRBD2. Trimming at V came to 0 bases and at J to 3 bases, leaving 7 bases not matched to a gene. The CDR3 consists of 17 residues. Germline CDR1 MNHEY, CDR2 SVGEGT. The CDR3 DNA reads as TGTGCCAGCAGTTACTCGGCGCGGGAGCCGTACACCGGGGAGCTGTTTTTT. Encoded protein: CASSYSAREPYTGELFF.

CDR3 in DNA: TGCGCCAGCAGCCAAGAGAGTGGAATAACGAAGCAGTATTTT. Its translation: CASSQESGITKQYF. This rearrangement joins TRBV4-1 to TRBJ2-3; D not resolved. The CDR3 has 14 amino acids. V lost 0 bases and J 11 bases, leaving 15 bases between the germline ends. CDR1 MGHRA and CDR2 YSYEKL come from the germline V gene.

This clone was observed a handful of times. This chain joins TRBV18 and TRBJ1-3, with D possibly being TRBD1 (5 bases). The V end lost 0 bases, the J end lost 2 bases, and 8 bases lay between the germline ends. This CDR3 is 15 amino acids long. Germline-derived CDR1 and CDR2 are KGHSH and LQKENI. This CDR3 is CASSPPGTAGNTIYF. DNA of the CDR3: TGTGCCAGCTCACCACCAGGGACGGCTGGAAACACCATATATTTT.